Below are 30 T cell receptor beta chains sequenced from a single sample in a study of OX40 agonist ivuxolimab in advanced cancers. Sequenced by immunoSEQ multiplex PCR; TCRdb stores in-frame clones only, minus some. The data contain roughly 62,000 clones, 84% of them seen just once; the ten biggest clones take up roughly 2.4%. Sequences were derived from CD4+ or CD8+ T cells sorted from blood, sampled in a trial of the OX40 agonist ivuxolimab. The source of these receptors is an adult with an advanced solid tumor such as melanoma, head and neck, liver or kidney cancer.

The chain carries TRBV9 and TRBJ2-7; no reliable D call. Germline V gene sequence: CDR1 SGDLS, CDR2 YYNGEE. This CDR3 is built from 12 residues. V was trimmed by 4 bases and J by 0 bases, leaving 5 bases between them. CDR3 in DNA: TGTGCCAGCAGCCGTACCTCCTACGAGCAGTACTTC. Residues: CASSRTSYEQYF.

The genes are TRBV9 and TRBJ1-1, with a possible D match to TRBD1 (5 bases). V lost 0 bases and J 3 bases, leaving 12 bases between the germline ends. The CDR3 sequence is 15 residues long. The germline gives CDR1 SGDLS, CDR2 YYNGEE. CDR3 loop: CASSVEPTADTEAFF. The CDR3 DNA reads TGTGCCAGCAGCGTAGAGCCGACAGCGGACACTGAAGCTTTCTTT.

The rearrangement joins TRBV4-2 to TRBJ1-1; the match to TRBD1 covers 9 bases. V lost 2 bases, J lost 10 bases, and 5 bases stayed unmatched. CDR1 and CDR2 (germline): LGHNA, YNFKEQ. This CDR3 region has 13 residues. CDR3 bases: TGTGCCAGCAGCCAAATAGGACAGGGGAGAGCTTTCTTT. It yields the protein CASSQIGQGRAFF.

The rearrangement links TRBV4-3 to TRBJ1-4; D call uncertain. The germline V gene encodes CDR1 LGHNA and CDR2 YSLEER. Trimming took 9 bases from V and 7 from J, leaving 15 bases between them. The length of the CDR3 is 13 residues. The CDR3 DNA reads TGCGCCAGTGCAGACACGTTCGGTGAAAAACTGTTTTTT. Translated: CASADTFGEKLFF.

The V and J genes are TRBV28 and TRBJ2-7; D remains ambiguous. The CDR3 sequence is 13 residues long. Germline assignment: CDR1 MDHEN and CDR2 SYDVKM. Between the trimmed V and J ends, which lost 7 bases and 1 base, there was a span of 11 bases. In DNA, the CDR3 is TGTGCCAGCACTCCCGCGAATTCCTACGAGCAGTACTTC. Protein product: CASTPANSYEQYF.

The J gene is TRBJ2-7, the V gene TRBV29-1; no clear D gene. V was pared by 4 bases and J by 7 bases, with 14 bases between. CDR3 length equals 12 residues. CDR1 and CDR2 from the germline V gene are SQVTM and ANQGSEA. Written as DNA, the CDR3 is TGCAGCGTTGTATCGGCGCAGGTAGAGCAGTACTTC. Its translation is CSVVSAQVEQYF.

V usage is TRBV6-5 and J usage is TRBJ1-6; D remains ambiguous. Germline V gene lookup returns CDR1 MNHEY and CDR2 SVGAGI. CDR3 length: 13 amino acids. V was pared by 6 bases and J by 10 bases, with 13 bases between. The CDR3 region has the DNA TGTGCCAGCAGCTCGTGGGTGGAATCACCCCTCCACTTT. This encodes CASSSWVESPLHF.

In the case of this clone: Germline and junction disagree at one end, which may indicate a read error. The rearrangement joins TRBV9 to TRBJ2-1; 8 positions match TRBD1. Germline V gene data show CDR1 as SGDLS and CDR2 as YYNGEE. The CDR3 is 18 residues long. CDR3 sequence: CASSVGLTGQVSHNEQFF. CDR3 DNA: TGTGCCAGCAGCGTAGGGCTCACGGGACAGGTCTCCCACAATGAGCAGTTCTTC.

The chain links TRBV19 to TRBJ1-5; D unclear. Per germline, CDR1 LNHDA and CDR2 SQIVND (reference sequence). The CDR3 has 14 amino acids. Trimming cost V 8 bases and J 2 bases, with 13 bases left between them. The CDR3 here is CASQQVRGNQPQHF. In DNA, the CDR3 is TGTGCCAGTCAGCAGGTTCGGGGCAATCAGCCCCAGCATTTT.

V is TRBV7-8 and J is TRBJ1-3, with D uncertain. Trimming removed 1 base at V and 2 bases at J, with 3 bases between. The CDR3 loop spans 13 amino acids. Germline-derived CDR1 and CDR2 are SGHVS and FQNEAQ. The CDR3 sequence is CASSLGPGNTIYF. The CDR3 coding sequence is TGTGCCAGCAGCTTAGGTCCTGGAAACACCATATATTTT.

This clone came up a few times. The chain is built from TRBV2 and TRBJ1-5; possibly TRBD1 for D (5 bases). The CDR3 is 15 amino acids. V lost 6 bases and J lost 4, with 16 bases in between. Germline V CDR1 and CDR2: SNHLY, FYNNEI. The CDR3 reads CASSADSGGNQPQHF. The CDR3 DNA is TGTGCCAGCAGCGCAGACTCCGGGGGTAATCAGCCCCAGCATTTT.

V and J are TRBV19 and TRBJ1-1; perhaps TRBD1 as D (5 bases). CDR1 is LNHDA and CDR2 is SQIVND in the germline V gene (reference sequence). V shed 3 bases and J shed 7 bases, with 12 bases lying between them. There are 13 residues in the CDR3. This CDR3 is CASSMRGKGEAFF. The CDR3 region has the DNA TGTGCCAGTAGTATGAGGGGTAAGGGTGAAGCTTTCTTT.

J is TRBJ2-3 and V is TRBV18; D may match TRBD1 or TRBD2 (5 bases each). Trimming pared 0 bases from V and 1 base from J, leaving 8 bases between. This CDR3 has 15 residues. Germline V gene sequence: CDR1 KGHSH, CDR2 LQKENI. In DNA, the CDR3 is TGTGCCAGCTCACCACCCCAGGGAGGCACAGATACGCAGTATTTT. This translates into CASSPPQGGTDTQYF.

In DNA form, the CDR3 reads TGTGCCAGCAGACCCGACAGGAGCAATCAGCCCCAGCATTTT. Translation: CASRPDRSNQPQHF. This chain uses TRBV28 with TRBJ1-5; D might be TRBD1 (6 bases). There are 14 residues in the CDR3. Per the germline V gene, CDR1 is MDHEN and CDR2 is SYDVKM. V dropped 6 bases and J dropped 1 base, with 10 bases sitting between them.

The chain joins TRBV14 to TRBJ2-1; possible D gene TRBD1, 6 bases. The CDR3 contains 16 residues. Trimming shortened V by 4 bases and J by 8 bases, and 21 bases separated the two germline ends. Germline CDR1 SGHDN, CDR2 FVKESK. In DNA, the CDR3 is TGTGCCAGCAGCCCTAATACCGGGACATTCGACGATGAGCAGTTCTTC. It yields the protein CASSPNTGTFDDEQFF.

DNA of the CDR3: TGTGCCAGCTCAGACTCCCGGGACTTCCTGGTGGGCACAGATACGCAGTATTTT. As protein: CASSDSRDFLVGTDTQYF. The chain joins TRBV18 to TRBJ2-3, with D possibly TRBD2 on 6 matching bases. V was pared by 5 bases and J by 1 base, with 22 bases between. Germline V gives CDR1 KGHSH, CDR2 LQKENI. The CDR3 loop spans 18 amino acids.

V gene TRBV4-3 combines with J gene TRBJ1-2; D unclear. CDR3 length equals 15 residues. Germline V CDR1 and CDR2: LGHNA, YSLEER. The V and J ends lost 1 base and 4 bases respectively, with 13 bases between them. This chain's CDR3 is CASSQAVELGYGYTF. CDR3 nucleotide sequence: TGCGCCAGCAGCCAAGCTGTGGAGTTGGGCTATGGCTACACCTTC.

The chain links TRBV2 to TRBJ1-1, with D tentatively TRBD1 (5 bases). Germline values: CDR1 SNHLY, CDR2 FYNNEI. This CDR3 spans 14 amino acids. The V gene lost 5 bases and the J gene lost 3 bases, with 13 bases spanning the gap. CDR3 DNA: TGTGCCAGCAGTCGACAGACATCGGACACTGAAGCTTTCTTT. It codes for CASSRQTSDTEAFF.

The gene calls are TRBV11-2 and TRBJ2-1; no clear D gene. Germline assignment: CDR1 SGHAT and CDR2 FQNNGV. Trimming cost V 3 bases and J 3 bases, with 12 bases left between them. This CDR3 spans 15 amino acids. CDR3 nucleotides: TGTGCCAGCAGCTTTAACAGAAATCACTACAATGAGCAGTTCTTC. Translated, it gives CASSFNRNHYNEQFF.

Remarks on this clone: Other DNA sequences in the sample encode the same CDR3. The rearrangement uses TRBV2 and TRBJ1-2; possibly TRBD1 for D (5 bases). CDR1 and CDR2 (germline): SNHLY, FYNNEI. V gave up 6 bases and J gave up 5 bases, with 10 bases separating them. The CDR3 totals 12 residues. The CDR3 bases are TGTGCCAGCAGGGGGACTCTATATGGCTACACCTTC. Protein: CASRGTLYGYTF.

This clone was seen only a few times. The gene calls are TRBV5-1 and TRBJ2-4; no definite D call. CDR1 SGHRS and CDR2 YFSETQ come from the germline V gene. Trimming left V 0 bases short and J 0 bases short, with 7 bases between. The CDR3 covers 15 residues. CDR3 region: CASSLASLAKNIQYF. In DNA, the CDR3 is TGCGCCAGCAGCTTGGCTTCGCTAGCCAAAAACATTCAGTACTTC.

V is TRBV10-3 and J is TRBJ1-5; TRBD1 aligns across 7 bases. Trimming at V came to 8 bases and at J to 4 bases, leaving 5 bases not matched to a gene. Germline assignment: CDR1 ENHRY and CDR2 SYGVKD. The CDR3 totals 13 residues. CDR3 region: CAIQGGTNQPQHF. DNA for the CDR3: TGTGCCATCCAGGGGGGGACAAATCAGCCCCAGCATTTT.

The chain links TRBV7-9 to TRBJ1-1; 10 nucleotides line up with TRBD1. After removal of 8 bases from V and 5 bases from J, the junction contained 11 bases not matched to a gene. There are 15 residues in the CDR3. Germline values: CDR1 SEHNR, CDR2 FQNEAQ (reference sequence). CDR3 nucleotide sequence: TGTGCCAGCCTAGACAGGGGGCGCTTGGGAACTGAAGCTTTCTTT. This sequence encodes CASLDRGRLGTEAFF.

This chain links TRBV7-8 with TRBJ2-1; 8 bases map to TRBD2. The CDR3 sequence is 15 residues long. With 6 bases clipped from V and 3 bases from J, the junction kept 7 bases outside the gene matches. CDR1 and CDR2 (germline): SGHVS, FQNEAQ. The DNA of the CDR3 is TGTGCCAGCAGGACCCTAGCGGGCGGCTACAATGAGCAGTTCTTC. Translating it yields CASRTLAGGYNEQFF.

The J gene is TRBJ2-1, the V gene TRBV7-2, with 9 positions matching TRBD1. The V and J ends lost 5 bases and 3 bases, in that order; junction bases with no gene match: 5. CDR1 is SGHTA, CDR2 FQGNSA, per germline. This CDR3 spans 15 amino acids. CDR3 in DNA: TGTGCCAGCAGCGCCCGGGACAGGGACTACAATGAGCAGTTCTTC. The encoded protein is CASSARDRDYNEQFF.

The chain recombines TRBV9 with TRBJ2-7, with 11 bases aligning to TRBD2. This CDR3 has 15 residues. With V trimmed by 2 bases and J by 4 bases, 5 bases remained unmatched. Looked up from germline, CDR1 is SGDLS and CDR2 is YYNGEE. The CDR3 nucleotides read TGTGCCAGCAGCGTGTCTAGCGGGGGGCAGTACGAGCAGTACTTC. Residues: CASSVSSGGQYEQYF.

This clone was detected only a few times. The chain recombines TRBV11-1 with TRBJ1-2; D is unclear. The CDR3 has 13 amino acids. V lost 4 bases and J lost 4, with 10 bases in between. Germline V CDR1 and CDR2: SGHAT, FQDESV (reference sequence). This CDR3 is CASSSPPSYGYTF. The CDR3 nucleotides read TGTGCCAGCAGCTCCCCCCCAAGCTATGGCTACACCTTC.

V is TRBV5-1 and J is TRBJ2-5; D not resolved. Trimming cost V 3 bases and J 5 bases, with 11 bases left between them. The CDR3 runs to 13 residues. Per germline, CDR1 SGHRS and CDR2 YFSETQ. The chain's CDR3 is CASSSSPMETQYF. CDR3 DNA sequence: TGCGCCAGCAGCTCGTCACCAATGGAGACCCAGTACTTC.

The sample holds a few counts of this clone. This sample also contains other DNA sequences that code for the same CDR3. The chain is built from TRBV2 and TRBJ1-1, with D unclear. Germline loops: CDR1 SNHLY, CDR2 FYNNEI. V shed 7 bases and J shed 0 bases, with 12 bases lying between them. The CDR3 spans 14 residues. In DNA, the CDR3 is TGTGCCAGCATCCTCGGGCAGTTGAACACTGAAGCTTTCTTT. Protein sequence: CASILGQLNTEAFF.

V usage is TRBV2 and J usage is TRBJ2-1; D is unclear. CDR1 is SNHLY and CDR2 is FYNNEI in the germline V gene. The V end was cut by 4 bases, the J end by 9 bases, with 4 bases between. The CDR3 totals 10 residues. The CDR3, as DNA: TGTGCCAGCAGTGCTAGTGAGCAGTTCTTC. It yields the protein CASSASEQFF. The whole variable domain, filled in from reference TRBV2 and TRBJ2-1, reads EPEVTQTPSHQVTQMGQEVILRCVPISNHLYFYWYRQILGQKVEFLVSFYNNEISEKSEIFDDQFSVERPDGSNFTLKIRSTKLEDSAMYFCASSASEQFFGPGTRLTVL.